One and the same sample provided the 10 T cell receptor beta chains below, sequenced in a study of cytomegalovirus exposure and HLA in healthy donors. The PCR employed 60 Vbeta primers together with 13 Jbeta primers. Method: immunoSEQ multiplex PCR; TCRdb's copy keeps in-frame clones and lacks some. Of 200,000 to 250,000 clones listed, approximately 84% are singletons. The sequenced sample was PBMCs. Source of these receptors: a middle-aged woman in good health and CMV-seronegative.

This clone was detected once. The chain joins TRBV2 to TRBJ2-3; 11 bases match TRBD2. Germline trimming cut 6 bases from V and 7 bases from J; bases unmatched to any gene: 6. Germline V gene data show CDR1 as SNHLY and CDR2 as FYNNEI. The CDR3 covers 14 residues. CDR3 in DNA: TGTGCCAGCAGCGGGCTAGCGGGGGGAAATACGCAGTATTTT. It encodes CASSGLAGGNTQYF. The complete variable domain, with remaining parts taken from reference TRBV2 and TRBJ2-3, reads EPEVTQTPSHQVTQMGQEVILRCVPISNHLYFYWYRQILGQKVEFLVSFYNNEISEKSEIFDDQFSVERPDGSNFTLKIRSTKLEDSAMYFCASSGLAGGNTQYFGPGTRLTVL.

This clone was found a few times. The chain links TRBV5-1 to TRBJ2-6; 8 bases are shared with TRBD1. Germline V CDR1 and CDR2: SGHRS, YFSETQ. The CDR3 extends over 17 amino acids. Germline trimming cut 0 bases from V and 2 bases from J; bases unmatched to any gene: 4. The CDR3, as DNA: TGCGCCAGCAGCTTGGAAATACAGGGGGCTGGGGCCAACGTCCTGACTTTC. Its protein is CASSLEIQGAGANVLTF.

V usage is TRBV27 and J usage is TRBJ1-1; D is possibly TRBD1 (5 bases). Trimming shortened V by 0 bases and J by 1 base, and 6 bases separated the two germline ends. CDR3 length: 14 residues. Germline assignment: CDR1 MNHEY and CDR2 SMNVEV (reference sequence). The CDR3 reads CASSLSGGNTEAFF. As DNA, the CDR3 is TGTGCCAGCAGTTTATCGGGGGGGAACACTGAAGCTTTCTTT.

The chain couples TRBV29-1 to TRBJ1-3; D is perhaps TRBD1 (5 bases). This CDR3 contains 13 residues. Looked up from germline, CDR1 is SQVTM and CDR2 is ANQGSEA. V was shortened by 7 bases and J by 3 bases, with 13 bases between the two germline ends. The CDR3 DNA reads TGCAGCGCCATCGGGGGGTATGGAAACACCATATATTTT. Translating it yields CSAIGGYGNTIYF. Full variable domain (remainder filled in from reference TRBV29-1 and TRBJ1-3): SAVISQKPSRDICQRGTSLTIQCQVDSQVTMMFWYRQQPGQSLTLIATANQGSEATYESGFVIDKFPISRPNLTFSTLTVSNMSPEDSSIYLCSAIGGYGNTIYFGEGSWLTVV.

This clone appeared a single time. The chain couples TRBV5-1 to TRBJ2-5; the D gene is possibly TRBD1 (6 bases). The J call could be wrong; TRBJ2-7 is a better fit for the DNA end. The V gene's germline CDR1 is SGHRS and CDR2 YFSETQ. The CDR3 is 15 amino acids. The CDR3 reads CASSEAGQRSYEQYF. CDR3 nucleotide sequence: TGCGCCAGCAGTGAGGCAGGACAGCGATCCTACGAGCAGTACTTC.

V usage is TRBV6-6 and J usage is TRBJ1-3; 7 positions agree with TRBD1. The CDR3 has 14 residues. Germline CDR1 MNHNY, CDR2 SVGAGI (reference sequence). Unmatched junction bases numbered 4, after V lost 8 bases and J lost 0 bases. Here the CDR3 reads CASVRGLSGNTIYF. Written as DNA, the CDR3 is TGTGCCAGCGTAAGGGGGCTCTCTGGAAACACCATATATTTT.

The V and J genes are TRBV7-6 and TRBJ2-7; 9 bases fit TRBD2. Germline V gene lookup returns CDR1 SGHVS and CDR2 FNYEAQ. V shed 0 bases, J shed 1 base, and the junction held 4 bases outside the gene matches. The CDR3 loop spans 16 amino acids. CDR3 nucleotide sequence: TGTGCCAGCAGCTTAGCTAGCGGGGGCCAATCCTACGAGCAGTACTTC. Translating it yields CASSLASGGQSYEQYF.

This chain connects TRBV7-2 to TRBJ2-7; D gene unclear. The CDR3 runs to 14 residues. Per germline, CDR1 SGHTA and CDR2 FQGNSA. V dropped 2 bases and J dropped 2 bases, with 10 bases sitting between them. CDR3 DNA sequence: TGTGCCAGCAGCTTATACAGTTATACCTACGAGCAGTACTTC. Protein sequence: CASSLYSYTYEQYF.

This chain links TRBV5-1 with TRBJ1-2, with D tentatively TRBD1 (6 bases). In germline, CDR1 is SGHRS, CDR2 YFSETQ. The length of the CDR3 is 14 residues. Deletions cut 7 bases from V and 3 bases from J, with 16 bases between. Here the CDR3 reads CASHVTGSDYGYTF. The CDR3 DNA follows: TGCGCCAGCCACGTGACAGGTTCGGACTATGGCTACACCTTC.

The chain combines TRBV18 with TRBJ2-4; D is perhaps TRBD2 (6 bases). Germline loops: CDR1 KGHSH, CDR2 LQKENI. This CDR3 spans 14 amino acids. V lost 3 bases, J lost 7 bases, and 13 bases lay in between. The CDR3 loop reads CASSPPTSFNIQYF. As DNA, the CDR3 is TGTGCCAGCTCACCGCCAACTAGCTTTAACATTCAGTACTTC.